The present TCR beta chain was sequenced within a study of technical replicates of blood from a few donors. The repertoire was sequenced with immunoSEQ multiplex PCR; TCRdb's copy has only in-frame clones and lacks some. This table holds about 89,000 clones, 94% found once. What was sequenced was T cells isolated from PBMCs. This receptor was obtained from a human donor in good health.

This CDR3 is CASSVKAPGGETQYF. CDR3 DNA: TGTGCCAGCAGTGTAAAAGCCCCCGGTGGAGAGACCCAGTACTTC. V is TRBV2 and J is TRBJ2-5; D is unresolved. This CDR3 spans 15 amino acids. The germline V gene encodes CDR1 SNHLY and CDR2 FYNNEI. V was cut by 4 bases and J by 4 bases, with 16 bases left in between.